This T cell receptor beta chain was observed in a study of blood T cell repertoires in COVID-19. The wider study: Italy, Spain and the United States were the sources of the convalescent and acute COVID-19 samples. PBMCs, B-cell-depleted T cells, or T cells provided the cDNA or gDNA that made up the material.

Profiling relied on immunoSEQ multiplex PCR, and the TCRdb table lists in-frame clones only, not all of them. This table holds some 43,000 clones, roughly four fifths found once. The CDR3 sequence is 12 residues long. Trimming cost V 5 bases and J 6 bases, with 13 bases left between them. The germline V gene has CDR1 GTSNPN and CDR2 SVGIG (reference sequence). The chain recombines TRBV30 with TRBJ1-1; D ambiguous. The sequence derives from a man aged 35 to 55 with active or convalescent COVID-19. The specimen was peripheral blood. CDR3 sequence (DNA): TGTGCCTGGGGGGTTCCGAGGGCTGAAGCTTTCTTT. This translates into CAWGVPRAEAFF. The variable domain in full, with the rest retrieved from reference TRBV30 and TRBJ1-1, is SQTIHQWPATLVQPVGSPLSLECTVEGTSNPNLYWYRQAAGRGLQLLFYSVGIGQISSEVPQNLSASRPQDRQFILSSKKLLLSDSGFYLCAWGVPRAEAFFGQGTRLTVV.